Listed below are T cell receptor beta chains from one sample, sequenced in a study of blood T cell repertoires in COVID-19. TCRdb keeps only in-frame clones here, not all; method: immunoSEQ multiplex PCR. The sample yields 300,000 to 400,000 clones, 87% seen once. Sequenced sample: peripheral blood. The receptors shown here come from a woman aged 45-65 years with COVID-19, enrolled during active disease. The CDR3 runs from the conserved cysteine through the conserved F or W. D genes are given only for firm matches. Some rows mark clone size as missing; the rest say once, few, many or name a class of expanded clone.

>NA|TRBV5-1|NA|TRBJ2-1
TGCGCCAGCAGCTTCGGGACTGCCAACAATGAGCAGTTCTTC
CASSFGTANNEQFF
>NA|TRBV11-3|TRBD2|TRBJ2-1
TGTGCCAGCAGCTTAGGCGGGAGGGATGAGCAGTTCTTC
CASSLGGRDEQFF
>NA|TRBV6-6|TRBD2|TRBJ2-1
TGTGCCAGCAGTCCGTGGGGACTAGCGGGGAGCTCCTACAATGAGCAGTTCTTC
CASSPWGLAGSSYNEQFF
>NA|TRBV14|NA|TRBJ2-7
TGTGCCAGCAGCCTATACTCCTACGAGCAGTACTTC
CASSLYSYEQYF
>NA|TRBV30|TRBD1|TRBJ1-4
TGTGCCTGGAGTTTGGGACAGTATAATGAAAAACTGTTTTTT
CAWSLGQYNEKLFF
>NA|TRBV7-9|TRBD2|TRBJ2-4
TGTGCCAGCAGCTTAGACGGACTAGCCTCGAACATTCAGTACTTC
CASSLDGLASNIQYF
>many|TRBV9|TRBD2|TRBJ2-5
TGTGCCAGCAGCGTAGCGGGGGGGTACGGGCCCCAAGAGACCCAGTACTTC
CASSVAGGYGPQETQYF
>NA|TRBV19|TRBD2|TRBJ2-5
TGTGCCAGTAGGAGACTAGCGGGAGGGGAGACCCAGTACTTC
CASRRLAGGETQYF
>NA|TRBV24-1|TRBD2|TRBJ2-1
TGTGCCACCAGTGATTTTGCGCGGGGGTTAGGGGAGCAGTTCTTC
CATSDFARGLGEQFF
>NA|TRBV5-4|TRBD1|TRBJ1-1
TGTGCCAGCAGCTCGGAACAGGGGGCGGGAAGGAACACTGAAGCTTTCTTT
CASSSEQGAGRNTEAFF
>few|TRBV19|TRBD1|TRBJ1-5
TGTGCCAGTAGTATCCGGGACAGGCGCCATCAGCCCCAGCATTTT
CASSIRDRRHQPQHF
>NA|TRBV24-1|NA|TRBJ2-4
TGTGCCACCCCGGGGGTGGGAGCCAAAAACATTCAGTACTTC
CATPGVGAKNIQYF
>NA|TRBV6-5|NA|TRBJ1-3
TGTGCCAGCAGTTACTCGAGAAGCTCTGGAAACACCATATATTTT
CASSYSRSSGNTIYF
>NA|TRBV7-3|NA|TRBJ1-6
TGTGCCAGCAGCACGGGGGCCTATAATTCACCCCTCCACTTT
CASSTGAYNSPLHF
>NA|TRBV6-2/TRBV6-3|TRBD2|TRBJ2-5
TGTGCCAGCAGCGACGGGGGACTAGCGGGAGCGGAGACCCAGTACTTC
CASSDGGLAGAETQYF
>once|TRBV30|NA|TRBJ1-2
TGTGCCTGGAGTTCCAGGGGAGAGGGCTACACCTTC
CAWSSRGEGYTF
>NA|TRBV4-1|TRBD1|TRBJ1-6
TGCGCCAGCAGCCAAGATTATTTCGAGACAGGGAATTCACCCCTCCACTTT
CASSQDYFETGNSPLHF
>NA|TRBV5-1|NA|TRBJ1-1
TGCGCCAGCAGCTTGGGTACAGGAAAGAACACTGAAGCTTTCTTT
CASSLGTGKNTEAFF
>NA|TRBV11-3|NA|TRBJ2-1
TGTGCCAGCAGCTTAGTGTTAGGGGGTGAGCAGTTCTTC
CASSLVLGGEQFF
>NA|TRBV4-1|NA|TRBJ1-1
TGCGCCAGCAGCCAAGATCGTGAACACAAGAACACTGAAGCTTTCTTT
CASSQDREHKNTEAFF
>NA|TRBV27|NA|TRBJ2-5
TGTGCCAGCAGCATTAGCGGTTGGGAAGAGACCCAGTACTTC
CASSISGWEETQYF
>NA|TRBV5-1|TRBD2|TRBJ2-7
TGCGCCAGCAGCTTGTCTAGCGGGAGGGTTTCCGTGAGATACGAGCAGTACTTC
CASSLSSGRVSVRYEQYF
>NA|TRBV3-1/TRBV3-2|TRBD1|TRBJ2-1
TGTGCCAGCAGCCTCATCGGGACAGTCGCTAACAATGAGCAGTTCTTC
CASSLIGTVANNEQFF
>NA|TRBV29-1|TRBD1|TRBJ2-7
TGCAGCGCTCTGACAGGGGGCGGTTACGAGCAGTACTTC
CSALTGGGYEQYF
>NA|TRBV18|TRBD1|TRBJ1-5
TGTGCCAGCTCACGGGGACAGGGGACCTATCAGCCCCAGCATTTT
CASSRGQGTYQPQHF
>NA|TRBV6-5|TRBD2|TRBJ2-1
TGTGCCAGCAGTTACTCCAGCGGGAGCAACAATGAGCAGTTCTTC
CASSYSSGSNNEQFF
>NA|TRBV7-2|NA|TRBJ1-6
TGTGCCAGCAGCTTAGTGGAGGGTTATAATTCACCCCTCCACTTT
CASSLVEGYNSPLHF
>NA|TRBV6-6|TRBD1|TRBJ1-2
TGTGCCAGCAGTTCCGGGACAGGGAACGTCTATGGCTACACCTTC
CASSSGTGNVYGYTF
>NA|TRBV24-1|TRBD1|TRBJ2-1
TGTGCCACCAGAGCCGGGACAGGGGGCTACAATGAGCAGTTCTTC
CATRAGTGGYNEQFF
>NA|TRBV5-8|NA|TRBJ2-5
TGTGCCAGCAGCTTGACAGGGAAAGAGACCCAGTACTTC
CASSLTGKETQYF
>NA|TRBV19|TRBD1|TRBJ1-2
TGTGCCAGTAGTAGTACCCAGGGGGGTCAGGGATTTGGTGGCTACACCTTC
CASSSTQGGQGFGGYTF
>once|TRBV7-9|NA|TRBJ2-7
TGTGCCAGCAGTACCCAGCCCGGGGGCTACGAGCAGTACTTC
CASSTQPGGYEQYF
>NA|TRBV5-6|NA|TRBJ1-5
TGTGCCAGCAGCGCGGGGGCTTTTTATAGCAATCAGCCCCAGCATTTT
CASSAGAFYSNQPQHF
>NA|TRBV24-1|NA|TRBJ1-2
TGTGCCACCAGTGACCCTGACAACACAGCAAACTATGGCTACACCTTC
CATSDPDNTANYGYTF
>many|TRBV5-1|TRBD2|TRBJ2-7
TGCGCCAGCAGCCCCTTAGAACTAGCGGGATCCTACGAGCAGTACTTC
CASSPLELAGSYEQYF
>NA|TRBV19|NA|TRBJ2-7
TGTGCCAGTAGTAATCTCTACGAGCAGTACTTC
CASSNLYEQYF
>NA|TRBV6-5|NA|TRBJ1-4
TGTGCCAGCAGTTATACACATGAAAAACTGTTTTTT
CASSYTHEKLFF